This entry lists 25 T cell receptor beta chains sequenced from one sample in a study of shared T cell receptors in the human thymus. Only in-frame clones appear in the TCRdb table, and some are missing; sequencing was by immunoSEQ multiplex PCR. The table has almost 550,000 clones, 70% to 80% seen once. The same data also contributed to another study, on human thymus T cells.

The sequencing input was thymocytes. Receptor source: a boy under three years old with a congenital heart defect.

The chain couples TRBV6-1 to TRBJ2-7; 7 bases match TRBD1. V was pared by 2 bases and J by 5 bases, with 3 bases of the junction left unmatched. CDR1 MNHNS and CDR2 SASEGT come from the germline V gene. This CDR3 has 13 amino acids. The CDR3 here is CASSEQGVDEQYF. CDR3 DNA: TGTGCCAGCAGTGAACAGGGGGTGGACGAGCAGTACTTC.

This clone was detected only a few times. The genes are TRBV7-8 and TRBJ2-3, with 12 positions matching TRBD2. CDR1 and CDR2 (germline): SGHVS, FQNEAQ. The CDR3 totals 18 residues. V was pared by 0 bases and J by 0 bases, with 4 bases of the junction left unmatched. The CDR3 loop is CASSLAGLAGLSTDTQYF. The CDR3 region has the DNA TGTGCCAGCAGCTTAGCGGGACTAGCGGGCCTTAGCACAGATACGCAGTATTTT.

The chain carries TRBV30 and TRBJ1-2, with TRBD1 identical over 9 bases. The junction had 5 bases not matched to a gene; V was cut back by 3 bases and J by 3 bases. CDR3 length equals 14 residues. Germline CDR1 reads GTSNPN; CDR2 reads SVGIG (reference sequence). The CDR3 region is CAWSPTGGDYGYTF. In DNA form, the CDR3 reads TGTGCCTGGAGCCCGACAGGGGGGGACTATGGCTACACCTTC. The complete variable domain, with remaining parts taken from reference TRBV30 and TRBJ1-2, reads SQTIHQWPATLVQPVGSPLSLECTVEGTSNPNLYWYRQAAGRGLQLLFYSVGIGQISSEVPQNLSASRPQDRQFILSSKKLLLSDSGFYLCAWSPTGGDYGYTFGSGTRLTVV.

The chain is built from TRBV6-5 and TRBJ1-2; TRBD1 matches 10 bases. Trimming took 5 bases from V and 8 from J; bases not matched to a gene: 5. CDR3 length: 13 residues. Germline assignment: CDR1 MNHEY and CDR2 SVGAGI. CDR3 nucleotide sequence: TGTGCCAGCAGTAGACAGGGGGCAATCGGCTACACCTTC. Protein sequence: CASSRQGAIGYTF.

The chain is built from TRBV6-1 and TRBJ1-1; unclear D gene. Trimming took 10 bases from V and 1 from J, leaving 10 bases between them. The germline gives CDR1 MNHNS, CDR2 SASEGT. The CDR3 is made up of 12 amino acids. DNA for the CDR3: TGTGCCACCAAAACTTCGAACACTGAAGCTTTCTTT. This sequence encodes CATKTSNTEAFF.

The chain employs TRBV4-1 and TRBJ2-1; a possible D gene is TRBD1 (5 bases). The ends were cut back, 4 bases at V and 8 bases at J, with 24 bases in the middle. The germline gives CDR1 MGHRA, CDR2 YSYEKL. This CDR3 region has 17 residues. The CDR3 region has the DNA TGCGCCAGCAGCCTCCTTGGCTGGGTAGGCAGGGCGGATGAGCAGTTCTTC. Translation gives CASSLLGWVGRADEQFF.

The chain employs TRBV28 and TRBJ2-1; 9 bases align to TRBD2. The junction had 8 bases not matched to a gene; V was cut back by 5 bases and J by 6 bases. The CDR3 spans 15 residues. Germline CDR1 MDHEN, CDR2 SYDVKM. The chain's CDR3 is CASSGTSKYGNEQFF. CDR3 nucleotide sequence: TGTGCCAGCAGTGGGACTAGCAAGTACGGCAATGAGCAGTTCTTC.

The chain's CDR3 is CASSPGSGGDQPQHF. CDR3 bases: TGTGCCAGCAGCCCGGGGTCGGGGGGGGACCAGCCCCAGCATTTT. The gene calls are TRBV5-6 and TRBJ1-5; perhaps TRBD1 as D (5 bases). The V end lost 4 bases, the J end lost 7 bases, and 18 bases lay between the germline ends. There are 15 residues in the CDR3. From germline, CDR1 is SGHDT and CDR2 YYEEEE.

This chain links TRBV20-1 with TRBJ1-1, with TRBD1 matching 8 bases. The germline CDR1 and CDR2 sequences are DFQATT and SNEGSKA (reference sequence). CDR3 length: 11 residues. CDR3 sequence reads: CRRQGRTEAFF. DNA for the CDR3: TGCAGGCGACAGGGGCGCACTGAAGCTTTCTTT.

CDR3 coding DNA: TGTGCCAGCAGCTTAGACGGTCCCAGCGGGAGTGGGAATGAGCAGTTCTTC. Encoded protein: CASSLDGPSGSGNEQFF. J is TRBJ2-1 and V is TRBV7-2, with 8 bases aligning to TRBD2. Trimming took 1 base from V and 7 from J; bases not matched to a gene: 12. There are 17 residues in the CDR3. The germline CDR1 and CDR2 sequences are SGHTA and FQGNSA.

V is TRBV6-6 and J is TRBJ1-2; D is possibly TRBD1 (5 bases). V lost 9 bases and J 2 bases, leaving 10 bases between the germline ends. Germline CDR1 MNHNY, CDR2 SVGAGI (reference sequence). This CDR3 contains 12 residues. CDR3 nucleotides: TGTGCCAGTAACGGGGGGAACTATGGCTACACCTTC. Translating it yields CASNGGNYGYTF.

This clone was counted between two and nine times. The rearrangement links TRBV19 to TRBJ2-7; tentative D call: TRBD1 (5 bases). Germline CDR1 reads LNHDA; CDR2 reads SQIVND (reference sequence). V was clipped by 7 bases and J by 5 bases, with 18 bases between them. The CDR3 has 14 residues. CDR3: CASTSSNRLHEQYF. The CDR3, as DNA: TGTGCCAGTACCTCGAGCAACAGGCTCCACGAGCAGTACTTC. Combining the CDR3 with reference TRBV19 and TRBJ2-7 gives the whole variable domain DGGITQSPKYLFRKEGQNVTLSCEQNLNHDAMYWYRQDPGQGLRLIYYSQIVNDFQKGDIAEGYSVSREKKESFPLTVTSAQKNPTAFYLCASTSSNRLHEQYFGPGTRLTVT.

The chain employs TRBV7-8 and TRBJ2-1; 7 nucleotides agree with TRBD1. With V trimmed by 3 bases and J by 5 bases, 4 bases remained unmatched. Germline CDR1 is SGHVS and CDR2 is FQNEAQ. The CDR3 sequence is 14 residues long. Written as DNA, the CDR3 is TGTGCCAGCAGCTTGGGGGACAGCCACAATGAGCAGTTCTTC. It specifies CASSLGDSHNEQFF. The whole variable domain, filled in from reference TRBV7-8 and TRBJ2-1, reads GAGVSQSPRYKVAKRGQDVALRCDPISGHVSLFWYQQALGQGPEFLTYFQNEAQLDKSGLPSDRFFAERPEGSVSTLKIQRTQQEDSAVYLCASSLGDSHNEQFFGPGTRLTVL.

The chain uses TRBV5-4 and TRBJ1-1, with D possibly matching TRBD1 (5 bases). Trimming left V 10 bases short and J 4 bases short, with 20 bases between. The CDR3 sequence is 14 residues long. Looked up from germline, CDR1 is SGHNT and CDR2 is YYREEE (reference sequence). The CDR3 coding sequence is TGTGCCGACGGCCATAGCGGGGCGCCCACTGAAGCTTTCTTT. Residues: CADGHSGAPTEAFF.

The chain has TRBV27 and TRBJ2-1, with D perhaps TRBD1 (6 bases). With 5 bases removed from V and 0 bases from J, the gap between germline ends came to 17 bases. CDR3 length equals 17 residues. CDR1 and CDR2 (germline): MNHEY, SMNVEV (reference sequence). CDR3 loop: CASSPRDTPSSYNEQFF. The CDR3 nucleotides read TGTGCCAGCAGTCCACGGGACACCCCGAGCTCCTACAATGAGCAGTTCTTC.

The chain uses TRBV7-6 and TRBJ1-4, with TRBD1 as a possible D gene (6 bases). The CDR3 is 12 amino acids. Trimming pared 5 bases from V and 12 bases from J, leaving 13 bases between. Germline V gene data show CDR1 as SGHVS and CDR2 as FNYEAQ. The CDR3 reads CASSHPGHQLFF. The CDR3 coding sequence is TGTGCCAGCAGCCACCCGGGACATCAACTGTTTTTT.

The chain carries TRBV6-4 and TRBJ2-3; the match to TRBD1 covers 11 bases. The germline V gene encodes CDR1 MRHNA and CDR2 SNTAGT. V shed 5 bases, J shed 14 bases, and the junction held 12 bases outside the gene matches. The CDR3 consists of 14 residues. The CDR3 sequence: CASSPDRGLFIRYF. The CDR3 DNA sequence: TGTGCCAGCAGTCCGGACAGGGGGCTTTTCATTCGGTATTTT.

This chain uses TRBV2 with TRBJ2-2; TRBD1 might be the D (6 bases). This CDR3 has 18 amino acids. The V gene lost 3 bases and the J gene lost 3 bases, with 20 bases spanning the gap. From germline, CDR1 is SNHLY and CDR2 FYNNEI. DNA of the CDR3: TGTGCCAGCAGTGACGTGACGGTAGGGACACAAGACACCGGGGAGCTGTTTTTT. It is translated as CASSDVTVGTQDTGELFF.

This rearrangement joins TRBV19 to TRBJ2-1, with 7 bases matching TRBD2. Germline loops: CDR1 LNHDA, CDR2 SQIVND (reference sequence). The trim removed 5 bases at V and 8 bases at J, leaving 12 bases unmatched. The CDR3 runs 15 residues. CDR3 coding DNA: TGTGCCAGTAGTCAGAGGGACTACCAGTGGGATGAGCAGTTCTTC. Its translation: CASSQRDYQWDEQFF.

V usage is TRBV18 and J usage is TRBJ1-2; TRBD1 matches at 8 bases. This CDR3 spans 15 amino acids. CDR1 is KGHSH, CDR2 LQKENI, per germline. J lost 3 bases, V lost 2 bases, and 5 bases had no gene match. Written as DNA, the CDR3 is TGTGCCAGCTCACCAGAGGGACAGGCGGACTATGGCTACACCTTC. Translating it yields CASSPEGQADYGYTF.

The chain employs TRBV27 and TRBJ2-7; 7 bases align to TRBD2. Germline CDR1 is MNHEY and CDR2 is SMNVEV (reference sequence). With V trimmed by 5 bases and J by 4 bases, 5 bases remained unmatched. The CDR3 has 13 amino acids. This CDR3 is CASSPDGGYEQYF. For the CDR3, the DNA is TGTGCCAGCAGTCCCGACGGGGGGTACGAGCAGTACTTC.

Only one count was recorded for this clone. The CDR3 sequence: CASSQEEGTSRGTDTQYF. The CDR3 bases are TGTGCCAGCAGCCAAGAAGAGGGGACTAGCAGGGGGACAGATACGCAGTATTTT. J is TRBJ2-3 and V is TRBV4-2, with 9 bases matching TRBD2. This CDR3 has 18 residues. V lost 0 bases and J lost 3; bases outside the gene matches: 10. Germline CDR1 and CDR2: LGHNA and YNFKEQ.

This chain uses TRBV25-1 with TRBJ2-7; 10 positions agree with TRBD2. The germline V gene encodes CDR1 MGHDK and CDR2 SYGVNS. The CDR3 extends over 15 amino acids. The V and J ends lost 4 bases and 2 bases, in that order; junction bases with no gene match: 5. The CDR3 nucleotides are TGTGCCAGCAGTGCGATCACTAGCGGGGCCTACGAGCAGTACTTC. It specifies CASSAITSGAYEQYF.

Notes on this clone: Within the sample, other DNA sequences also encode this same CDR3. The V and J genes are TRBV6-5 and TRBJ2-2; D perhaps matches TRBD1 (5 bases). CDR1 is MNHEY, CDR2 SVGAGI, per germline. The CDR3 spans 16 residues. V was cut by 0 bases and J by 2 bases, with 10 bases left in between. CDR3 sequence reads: CASSYSQGRNTGELFF. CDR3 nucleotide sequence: TGTGCCAGCAGTTACTCGCAGGGTAGAAACACCGGGGAGCTGTTTTTT.

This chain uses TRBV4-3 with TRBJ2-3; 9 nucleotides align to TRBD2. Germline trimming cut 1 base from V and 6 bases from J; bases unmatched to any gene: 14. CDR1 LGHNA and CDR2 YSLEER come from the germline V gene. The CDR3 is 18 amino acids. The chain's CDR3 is CASSQAKGREGRSDTQYF. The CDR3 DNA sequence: TGCGCCAGCAGCCAAGCAAAGGGGCGGGAGGGCCGGAGTGATACGCAGTATTTT.